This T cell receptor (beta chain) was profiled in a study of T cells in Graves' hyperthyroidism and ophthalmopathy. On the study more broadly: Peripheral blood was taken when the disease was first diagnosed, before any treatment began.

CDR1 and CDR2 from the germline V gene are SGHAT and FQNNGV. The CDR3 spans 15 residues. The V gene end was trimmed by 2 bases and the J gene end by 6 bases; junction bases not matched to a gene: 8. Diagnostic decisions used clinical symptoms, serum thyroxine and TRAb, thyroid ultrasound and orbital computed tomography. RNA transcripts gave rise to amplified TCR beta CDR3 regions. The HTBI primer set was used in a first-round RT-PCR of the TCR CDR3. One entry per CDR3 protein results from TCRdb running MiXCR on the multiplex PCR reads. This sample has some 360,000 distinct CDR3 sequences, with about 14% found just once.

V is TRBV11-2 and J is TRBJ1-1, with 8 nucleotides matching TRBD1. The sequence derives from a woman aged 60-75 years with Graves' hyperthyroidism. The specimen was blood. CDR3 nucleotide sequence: TGTGCCAGCAGCTTACTAGGCAGGGGGCTCGCTGAAGCTTTCTTT. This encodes CASSLLGRGLAEAFF.